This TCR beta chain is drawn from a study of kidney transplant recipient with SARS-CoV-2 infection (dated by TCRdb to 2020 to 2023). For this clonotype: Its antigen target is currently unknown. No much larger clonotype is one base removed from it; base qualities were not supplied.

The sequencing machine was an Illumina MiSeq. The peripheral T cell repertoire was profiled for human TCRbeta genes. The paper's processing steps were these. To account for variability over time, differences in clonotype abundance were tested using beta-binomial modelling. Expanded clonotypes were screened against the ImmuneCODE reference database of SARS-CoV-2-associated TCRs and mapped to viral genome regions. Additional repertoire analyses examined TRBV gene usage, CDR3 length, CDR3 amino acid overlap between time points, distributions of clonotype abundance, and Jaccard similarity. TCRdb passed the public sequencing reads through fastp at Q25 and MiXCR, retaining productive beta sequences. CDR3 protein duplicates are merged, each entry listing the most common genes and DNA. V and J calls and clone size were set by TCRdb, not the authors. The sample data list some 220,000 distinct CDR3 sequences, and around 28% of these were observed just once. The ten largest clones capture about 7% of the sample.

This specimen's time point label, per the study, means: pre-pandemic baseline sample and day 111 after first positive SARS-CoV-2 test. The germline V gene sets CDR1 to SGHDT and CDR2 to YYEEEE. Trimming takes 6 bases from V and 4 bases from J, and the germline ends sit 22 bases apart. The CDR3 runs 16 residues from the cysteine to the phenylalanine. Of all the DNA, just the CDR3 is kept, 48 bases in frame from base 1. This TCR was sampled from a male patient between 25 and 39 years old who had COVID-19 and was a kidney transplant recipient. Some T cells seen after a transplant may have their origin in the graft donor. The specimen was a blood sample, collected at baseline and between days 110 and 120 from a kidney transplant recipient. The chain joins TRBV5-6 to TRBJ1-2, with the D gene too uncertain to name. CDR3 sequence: CASTTCNSRKTYGYTF. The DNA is TGTGCCAGCACTACTTGCAATAGTCGAAAGACCTATGGCTACACCTTC.